These T cell receptor beta chains were read from a single sample in a study of blood T cell repertoires in COVID-19. Assay: immunoSEQ multiplex PCR; the TCRdb copy retains only in-frame clones and omits some. Among around 210,000 clones, roughly 75% were seen once, and the ten largest hold 5.5%. Source material: peripheral blood. The receptors were sampled from a woman in her 70s with acute or convalescent COVID-19. Both conserved end residues are part of each CDR3. Each record gives: J gene, D gene, clone size, V gene, CDR3 protein, CDR3 DNA. D genes are given only for firm matches. Size is omitted from some rows. Given values are once, few, many or a class for expanded clones.

j_call: TRBJ2-3
d_call: TRBD2
clone_size: NA
v_call: TRBV10-3
cdr3_aa: CAAWGGAVTDTQYF
cdr3_nt: TGTGCCGCCTGGGGGGGTGCGGTTACAGATACGCAGTATTTT

j_call: TRBJ2-5
d_call: TRBD2
clone_size: NA
v_call: TRBV5-4
cdr3_aa: CASSLYAGGGQETQYF
cdr3_nt: TGTGCCAGCAGCTTGTATGCGGGAGGAGGGCAAGAGACCCAGTACTTC

j_call: TRBJ2-1
d_call: NA
clone_size: NA
v_call: TRBV3-1/TRBV3-2
cdr3_aa: CASSQGASDQNEQFF
cdr3_nt: TGTGCCAGCAGCCAAGGAGCTAGTGATCAGAATGAGCAGTTCTTC

j_call: TRBJ1-2
d_call: NA
clone_size: NA
v_call: TRBV27
cdr3_aa: CASGPGQYYGYTF
cdr3_nt: TGTGCCAGCGGGCCTGGGCAGTACTATGGCTACACCTTC

j_call: TRBJ2-5
d_call: TRBD1
clone_size: NA
v_call: TRBV29-1
cdr3_aa: CSAKQGDETQYF
cdr3_nt: TGCAGCGCGAAACAGGGGGATGAGACCCAGTACTTC

j_call: TRBJ2-6
d_call: NA
clone_size: NA
v_call: TRBV5-1
cdr3_aa: CASSGSSGANVLTF
cdr3_nt: TGCGCCAGCAGCGGGAGCTCTGGGGCCAACGTCCTGACTTTC

j_call: TRBJ1-3
d_call: NA
clone_size: once
v_call: TRBV2
cdr3_aa: CASSFTQGSGNTIYF
cdr3_nt: TGTGCCAGCAGTTTCACACAGGGCTCTGGAAACACCATATATTTT

j_call: TRBJ1-5
d_call: NA
clone_size: NA
v_call: TRBV28
cdr3_aa: CASSLLEEVHSNQPQHF
cdr3_nt: TGTGCCAGCAGTTTATTGGAAGAGGTACATAGCAATCAGCCCCAGCATTTT

j_call: TRBJ2-1
d_call: NA
clone_size: few
v_call: TRBV4-2
cdr3_aa: CASSQARVSSNEQFF
cdr3_nt: TGTGCCAGCAGCCAAGCTAGAGTCTCTAGCAATGAGCAGTTCTTC

j_call: TRBJ2-2
d_call: TRBD2
clone_size: few
v_call: TRBV7-3
cdr3_aa: CASSREGASTGELFF
cdr3_nt: TGTGCCAGCAGCCGGGAGGGTGCTAGCACCGGGGAGCTGTTTTTT

j_call: TRBJ1-5
d_call: NA
clone_size: NA
v_call: TRBV6-1
cdr3_aa: CASSELHQPQHF
cdr3_nt: TGTGCCAGCAGTGAACTACATCAGCCCCAGCATTTT

j_call: TRBJ1-5
d_call: NA
clone_size: NA
v_call: TRBV10-3
cdr3_aa: CAISESEVGQPQHF
cdr3_nt: TGTGCCATCAGTGAGTCGGAGGTCGGTCAGCCCCAGCATTTT

j_call: TRBJ1-2
d_call: NA
clone_size: NA
v_call: TRBV7-9
cdr3_aa: CASSLEPGRGYYGYTF
cdr3_nt: TGTGCCAGCAGCTTAGAACCAGGGAGGGGCTACTATGGCTACACCTTC

j_call: TRBJ2-2
d_call: NA
clone_size: once
v_call: TRBV28
cdr3_aa: CASSFLGGKNTGELFF
cdr3_nt: TGTGCCAGCAGTTTTCTAGGCGGAAAGAACACCGGGGAGCTGTTTTTT

j_call: TRBJ2-1
d_call: TRBD2
clone_size: many
v_call: TRBV11-2
cdr3_aa: CASRPPTSGKNEQFF
cdr3_nt: TGTGCCAGCAGGCCCCCGACTAGCGGGAAGAATGAGCAGTTCTTC

j_call: TRBJ2-1
d_call: NA
clone_size: once
v_call: TRBV11-3
cdr3_aa: CASSLLSGPYNEQFF
cdr3_nt: TGTGCCAGCAGCTTACTAAGCGGACCCTACAATGAGCAGTTCTTC

j_call: TRBJ2-3
d_call: TRBD2
clone_size: NA
v_call: TRBV6-1
cdr3_aa: CASSELAGVTDTQYF
cdr3_nt: TGTGCCAGCAGTGAACTAGCGGGAGTGACAGATACGCAGTATTTT

j_call: TRBJ2-4
d_call: TRBD1
clone_size: NA
v_call: TRBV5-1
cdr3_aa: CASSLAPGQGGIQYF
cdr3_nt: TGCGCCAGCAGCTTGGCCCCGGGACAGGGAGGCATTCAGTACTTC

j_call: TRBJ1-3
d_call: NA
clone_size: NA
v_call: TRBV2
cdr3_aa: CASRYPLERSGNTIYF
cdr3_nt: TGTGCCAGCAGATACCCACTCGAGAGATCTGGAAACACCATATATTTT

j_call: TRBJ1-1
d_call: TRBD1
clone_size: NA
v_call: TRBV2
cdr3_aa: CASSGQVNTEAFF
cdr3_nt: TGTGCCAGCAGCGGACAGGTGAACACTGAAGCTTTCTTT

j_call: TRBJ1-2
d_call: TRBD1
clone_size: few
v_call: TRBV5-1
cdr3_aa: CASSLTGGASYGYTF
cdr3_nt: TGCGCCAGCAGCTTAACAGGGGGCGCGAGCTATGGCTACACCTTC

j_call: TRBJ2-7
d_call: TRBD2
clone_size: once
v_call: TRBV7-2
cdr3_aa: CASRGLAGVIYEQYF
cdr3_nt: TGTGCCAGCAGGGGACTAGCGGGAGTTATCTACGAGCAGTACTTC

j_call: TRBJ2-1
d_call: NA
clone_size: NA
v_call: TRBV3-1/TRBV3-2
cdr3_aa: CASSSRGEQFF
cdr3_nt: TGTGCCAGCAGCTCTAGAGGTGAGCAGTTCTTC

j_call: TRBJ2-5
d_call: NA
clone_size: NA
v_call: TRBV24-1
cdr3_aa: CATSDTVQETQYF
cdr3_nt: TGTGCCACCAGTGATACGGTTCAAGAGACCCAGTACTTC

j_call: TRBJ1-1
d_call: NA
clone_size: few
v_call: TRBV30
cdr3_aa: CAWTPGESAFF
cdr3_nt: TGTGCCTGGACCCCAGGGGAATCGGCTTTCTTT

j_call: TRBJ2-5
d_call: TRBD2
clone_size: NA
v_call: TRBV11-2
cdr3_aa: CASSAVGTSGMGETQYF
cdr3_nt: TGTGCCAGCAGCGCAGTCGGGACTAGCGGGATGGGGGAGACCCAGTACTTC

j_call: TRBJ2-1
d_call: NA
clone_size: few
v_call: TRBV21-1
cdr3_aa: CASSKPPLPGYNEQFF
cdr3_nt: TGTGCCAGCAGCAAACCCCCCTTACCAGGTTACAATGAGCAGTTCTTC

j_call: TRBJ1-5
d_call: NA
clone_size: NA
v_call: TRBV28
cdr3_aa: CASSLRGDRNQPQHF
cdr3_nt: TGTGCCAGCAGTTTACGCGGGGATCGAAATCAGCCCCAGCATTTT

j_call: TRBJ2-2
d_call: NA
clone_size: NA
v_call: TRBV2
cdr3_aa: CASSVGSNTGELFF
cdr3_nt: TGTGCCAGCAGTGTTGGGAGCAATACCGGGGAGCTGTTTTTT

j_call: TRBJ2-1
d_call: NA
clone_size: few
v_call: TRBV2
cdr3_aa: CASRRNNEQFF
cdr3_nt: TGTGCCAGCAGGAGAAACAATGAGCAGTTCTTC

j_call: TRBJ1-3
d_call: NA
clone_size: NA
v_call: TRBV5-4
cdr3_aa: CASSLEGRSSGNTIYF
cdr3_nt: TGTGCCAGCAGCTTGGAGGGGCGTAGCTCTGGAAACACCATATATTTT

j_call: TRBJ2-1
d_call: TRBD2
clone_size: few
v_call: TRBV30
cdr3_aa: CAWSVKMGTSRINEQFF
cdr3_nt: TGTGCCTGGAGTGTCAAAATGGGGACTAGCAGGATCAATGAGCAGTTCTTC

j_call: TRBJ2-7
d_call: NA
clone_size: NA
v_call: TRBV3-1/TRBV3-2
cdr3_aa: CASSGARPGEQYF
cdr3_nt: TGTGCCAGCAGCGGAGCCCGACCGGGGGAGCAGTACTTC

j_call: TRBJ2-1
d_call: NA
clone_size: once
v_call: TRBV19
cdr3_aa: CASSTGQYPYNEQFF
cdr3_nt: TGTGCCAGTAGTACCGGACAGTATCCCTACAATGAGCAGTTCTTC

j_call: TRBJ2-3
d_call: TRBD2
clone_size: NA
v_call: TRBV28
cdr3_aa: CASSFGGTIATQYF
cdr3_nt: TGTGCCAGCAGTTTCGGGGGGACTATCGCTACGCAGTATTTT

j_call: TRBJ1-2
d_call: TRBD1
clone_size: NA
v_call: TRBV28
cdr3_aa: CASLTGGTIYGYTF
cdr3_nt: TGTGCCAGCTTAACAGGGGGAACCATCTATGGCTACACCTTC

j_call: TRBJ1-1
d_call: NA
clone_size: NA
v_call: TRBV20-1
cdr3_aa: CSAGGTAEAFF
cdr3_nt: TGCAGTGCTGGAGGCACGGCTGAAGCTTTCTTT

j_call: TRBJ2-1
d_call: NA
clone_size: NA
v_call: TRBV7-3
cdr3_aa: CASSFRASAYNEQFF
cdr3_nt: TGTGCCAGCAGCTTTAGGGCTAGCGCTTACAATGAGCAGTTCTTC

j_call: TRBJ2-2
d_call: NA
clone_size: NA
v_call: TRBV6-6
cdr3_aa: CASSQQGAGELFF
cdr3_nt: TGTGCCAGCAGTCAACAGGGAGCCGGGGAGCTGTTTTTT

j_call: TRBJ2-7
d_call: NA
clone_size: NA
v_call: TRBV6-2/TRBV6-3
cdr3_aa: CASSSPRRGHYEQYF
cdr3_nt: TGTGCCAGCAGTTCTCCGAGGCGGGGCCACTACGAGCAGTACTTC

j_call: TRBJ2-1
d_call: TRBD2
clone_size: NA
v_call: TRBV27
cdr3_aa: CASRGPGGGNEQFF
cdr3_nt: TGTGCCAGCAGAGGGCCAGGCGGGGGGAATGAGCAGTTCTTC

j_call: TRBJ2-7
d_call: NA
clone_size: NA
v_call: TRBV18
cdr3_aa: CASSLDSKGYEQYF
cdr3_nt: TGTGCCAGCTCACTTGACAGTAAAGGTTACGAGCAGTACTTC

j_call: TRBJ2-3
d_call: NA
clone_size: once
v_call: TRBV7-2
cdr3_aa: CASSLGSFTDTQYF
cdr3_nt: TGTGCCAGCAGCTTGGGCTCTTTCACAGATACGCAGTATTTT

j_call: TRBJ1-5
d_call: TRBD1
clone_size: NA
v_call: TRBV24-1
cdr3_aa: CATSGQGGILNQPQHF
cdr3_nt: TGTGCCACCAGTGGACAGGGAGGAATCCTCAATCAGCCCCAGCATTTT

j_call: TRBJ2-2
d_call: TRBD1
clone_size: NA
v_call: TRBV7-2
cdr3_aa: CASSKQGQAPGELFF
cdr3_nt: TGTGCCAGCAGCAAACAGGGGCAGGCCCCCGGGGAGCTGTTTTTT

j_call: TRBJ1-5
d_call: NA
clone_size: NA
v_call: TRBV9
cdr3_aa: CASSPGQSGQPQHF
cdr3_nt: TGTGCCAGCAGCCCTGGACAGAGCGGTCAGCCCCAGCATTTT

j_call: TRBJ1-1
d_call: TRBD1
clone_size: NA
v_call: TRBV29-1
cdr3_aa: CSAPDRANTEAFF
cdr3_nt: TGCAGCGCCCCGGACAGGGCGAACACTGAAGCTTTCTTT

j_call: TRBJ1-1
d_call: TRBD1
clone_size: NA
v_call: TRBV28
cdr3_aa: CASRSGQGRNTEAFF
cdr3_nt: TGTGCCAGCAGATCGGGACAGGGTAGGAACACTGAAGCTTTCTTT

j_call: TRBJ2-2
d_call: TRBD2
clone_size: once
v_call: TRBV5-4
cdr3_aa: CASGTTSANTGELFF
cdr3_nt: TGTGCCAGCGGGACTACTAGCGCGAACACCGGGGAGCTGTTTTTT

j_call: TRBJ2-5
d_call: TRBD1
clone_size: NA
v_call: TRBV19
cdr3_aa: CASSIETGERETQYF
cdr3_nt: TGTGCCAGTAGTATAGAAACAGGGGAAAGAGAGACCCAGTACTTC

j_call: TRBJ1-1
d_call: TRBD1
clone_size: NA
v_call: TRBV30
cdr3_aa: CAWNLGQPNTEAFF
cdr3_nt: TGTGCCTGGAACTTGGGACAGCCGAACACTGAAGCTTTCTTT

j_call: TRBJ2-7
d_call: NA
clone_size: NA
v_call: TRBV3-1/TRBV3-2
cdr3_aa: CASSQDLGQPSYEQYF
cdr3_nt: TGTGCCAGCAGCCAAGATTTGGGGCAGCCCTCCTACGAGCAGTACTTC

j_call: TRBJ2-5
d_call: NA
clone_size: once
v_call: TRBV24-1
cdr3_aa: CATSNSGETQYF
cdr3_nt: TGTGCCACCAGTAACAGTGGGGAGACCCAGTACTTC

j_call: TRBJ1-1
d_call: NA
clone_size: NA
v_call: TRBV5-1
cdr3_aa: CASSGEVNTEAFF
cdr3_nt: TGCGCCAGCAGCGGGGAGGTGAACACTGAAGCTTTCTTT

j_call: TRBJ2-3
d_call: TRBD1
clone_size: NA
v_call: TRBV7-2
cdr3_aa: CASSWGWDSISTDTQYF
cdr3_nt: TGTGCCAGCAGCTGGGGTTGGGACAGCATAAGCACAGATACGCAGTATTTT